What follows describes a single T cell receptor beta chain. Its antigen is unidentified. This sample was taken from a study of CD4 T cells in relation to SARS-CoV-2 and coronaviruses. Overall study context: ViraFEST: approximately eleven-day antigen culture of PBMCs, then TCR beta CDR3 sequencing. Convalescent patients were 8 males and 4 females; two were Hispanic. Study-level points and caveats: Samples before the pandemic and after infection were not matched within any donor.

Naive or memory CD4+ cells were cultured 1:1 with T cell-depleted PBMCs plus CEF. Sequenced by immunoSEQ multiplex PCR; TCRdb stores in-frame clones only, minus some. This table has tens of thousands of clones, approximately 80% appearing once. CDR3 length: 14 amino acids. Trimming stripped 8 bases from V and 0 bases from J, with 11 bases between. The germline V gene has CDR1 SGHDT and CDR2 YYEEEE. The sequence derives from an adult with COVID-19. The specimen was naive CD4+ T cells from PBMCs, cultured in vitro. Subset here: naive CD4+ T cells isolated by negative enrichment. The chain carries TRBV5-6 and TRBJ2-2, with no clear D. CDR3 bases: TGTGCCAGTACACGAGCTCCGAACACCGGGGAGCTGTTTTTT. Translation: CASTRAPNTGELFF.